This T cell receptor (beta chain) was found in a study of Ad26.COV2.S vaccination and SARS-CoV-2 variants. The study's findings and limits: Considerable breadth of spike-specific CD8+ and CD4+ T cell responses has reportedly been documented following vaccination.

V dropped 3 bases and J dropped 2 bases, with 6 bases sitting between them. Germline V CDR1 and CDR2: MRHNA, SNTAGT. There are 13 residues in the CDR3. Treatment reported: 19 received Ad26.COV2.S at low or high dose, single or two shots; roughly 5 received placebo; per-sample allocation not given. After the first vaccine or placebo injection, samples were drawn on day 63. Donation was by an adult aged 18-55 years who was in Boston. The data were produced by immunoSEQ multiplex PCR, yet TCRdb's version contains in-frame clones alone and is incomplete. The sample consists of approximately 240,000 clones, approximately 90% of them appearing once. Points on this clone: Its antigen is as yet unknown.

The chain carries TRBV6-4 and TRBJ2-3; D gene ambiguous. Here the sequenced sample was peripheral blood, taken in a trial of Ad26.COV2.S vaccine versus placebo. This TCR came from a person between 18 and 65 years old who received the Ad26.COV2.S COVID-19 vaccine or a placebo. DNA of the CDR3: TGTGCCAGCAGTGATACCTACACAGATACGCAGTATTTT. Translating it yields CASSDTYTDTQYF.